These T cell receptor beta chains were read from a single sample in a study of cytomegalovirus exposure and HLA in healthy donors. TCRdb keeps only in-frame clones here, not all; method: immunoSEQ multiplex PCR. Of fewer than 110,000 clones in the sample, around 65% are singletons; the top ten hold roughly 3.4%. Sequencing used PBMCs. These receptors all come from a woman aged 45-65 years in good health and CMV-seronegative. Both conserved end residues are part of each CDR3. Fields, in order: CDR3 protein, V gene, J gene.

cdr3_aa: CASSRADIRKGELNEQFF; v_call: TRBV5-5; j_call: TRBJ2-1
cdr3_aa: CASSDPTSGGEQYF; v_call: TRBV10-2; j_call: TRBJ2-7
cdr3_aa: CASSLRSGREKLFF; v_call: TRBV11-1; j_call: TRBJ1-4
cdr3_aa: CASSGGTSGSPYNEQFF; v_call: TRBV13; j_call: TRBJ2-1
cdr3_aa: CASSVLTNPYGYTF; v_call: TRBV28; j_call: TRBJ1-2
cdr3_aa: CASSLSGNTGELFF; v_call: TRBV7-2; j_call: TRBJ2-2
cdr3_aa: CASSHGDDRAHYGYTF; v_call: TRBV7-2; j_call: TRBJ1-2
cdr3_aa: CASSLAGVDEKLFF; v_call: TRBV28; j_call: TRBJ1-4
cdr3_aa: CASSLVLAGGVYEQFF; v_call: TRBV7-9; j_call: TRBJ2-1
cdr3_aa: CASSELGQGGNEQFF; v_call: TRBV2; j_call: TRBJ2-1
cdr3_aa: CASSPGRDRGYEQYF; v_call: TRBV18; j_call: TRBJ2-7
cdr3_aa: CASSPPFGAEFYNEQFF; v_call: TRBV18; j_call: TRBJ2-1
cdr3_aa: CASTIDRGGVEQYF; v_call: TRBV6-5; j_call: TRBJ2-7
cdr3_aa: CASSIPTIGNGYTF; v_call: TRBV19; j_call: TRBJ1-2
cdr3_aa: CASSQVVLLAKNIQYF; v_call: TRBV4-1; j_call: TRBJ2-4
cdr3_aa: CASSGTSRNYEQYF; v_call: TRBV19; j_call: TRBJ2-7
cdr3_aa: CASSQPGEGGYTF; v_call: TRBV4-2; j_call: TRBJ1-2
cdr3_aa: CASSLGASLETQYF; v_call: TRBV28; j_call: TRBJ2-5